This is a list of T cell receptor beta chains from one sample in a study of Graves' ophthalmopathy and Graves' hyperthyroidism. MiXCR was run by TCRdb on the multiplex PCR reads, yielding one entry per CDR3 protein. The data show approximately 1.2 million distinct CDR3 sequences, 36% seen once. Sequencing was done on a sample of peripheral blood or thyroid tissue (not recorded which). These receptors were taken from an adult man with Graves' hyperthyroidism. CDR3s include the opening cysteine and the closing phenylalanine or tryptophan. A D gene is named only where the DNA matches it firmly. Size is stated for part of the rows, as once, few or many counts, or as a class when the clone is expanded.

j_call clone_size cdr3_length v_call d_call cdr3_aa cdr3_nt
TRBJ2-2 - 15 TRBV11-1 TRBD2 CASSWTSGSTGELFF TGTGCCAGCAGCTGGACTAGCGGGAGTACCGGGGAGCTGTTTTTT
TRBJ2-6 few 17 TRBV14 - CASSQGGRRSGANVLTF TGTGCCAGCAGCCAAGGGGGCAGAAGATCTGGGGCCAACGTCCTGACTTTC
TRBJ1-4 - 16 TRBV7-7 TRBD1 CASSSTAGTGNEKLFF TGTGCCAGCAGCTCAACAGCCGGGACAGGGAATGAAAAACTGTTTTTT
TRBJ1-2 many 14 TRBV3-1 - CASSQDGANYGYTF TGTGCCAGCAGTCAAGACGGAGCTAACTATGGCTACACCTTC
TRBJ1-1 - 16 TRBV10-3 - CASSYWYTDSNTEAFF TGTGCCAGCAGTTACTGGTATACGGACTCGAACACTGAAGCCTTCTTT
TRBJ1-2 - 15 TRBV29-1 TRBD1 CSVEDRGQGGDGYTF TGCAGCGTTGAAGACCGGGGACAGGGGGGTGATGGCTACACCTTC
TRBJ1-6 many 14 TRBV7-2 - CASSSLRGLSPLHF TGTGCCAGCAGCTCCCTCAGGGGTCTTTCACCCCTCCACTTT
TRBJ1-1 - 15 TRBV7-2 TRBD1 CASSPGQGADTEAFF TGTGCCAGCAGCCCGGGACAGGGGGCCGACACTGAAGCTTTCTTT
TRBJ2-7 few 17 TRBV14 - CASSQKTPLASSYEQYF TGTGCCAGCAGCCAAAAAACACCACTGGCTAGCTCCTACGAGCAGTACTTC
TRBJ1-2 many 14 TRBV2 - CASSSGWSSYGYTF TGTGCCAGCAGCTCGGGATGGTCTAGCTATGGCTACACCTTC
TRBJ1-1 - 17 TRBV7-8 TRBD1 CASSLVWPGGWNTEAFF TGTGCCAGCAGCTTAGTTTGGCCAGGGGGCTGGAACACTGAAGCTTTCTTT
TRBJ1-6 many 13 TRBV6-6 TRBD1 CGTGDGYNSPLHF TGTGGCACAGGGGACGGCTATAATTCACCCCTCCACTTT
TRBJ1-5 many 15 TRBV19 TRBD1 CASVAGQGLNQPQHF TGTGCCAGTGTCGCTGGACAGGGACTAAATCAGCCCCAGCATTTT
TRBJ2-5 many 15 TRBV7-3 TRBD2 CASSRSGGGLETQYF TGTGCCAGCAGCCGTAGCGGGGGAGGGTTAGAGACCCAGTACTTC
TRBJ2-2 - 16 TRBV5-1 TRBD1 CATKRRQGVNTGELFF TGCGCCACCAAAAGGAGACAGGGGGTGAACACCGGGGAGCTGTTTTTT
TRBJ2-7 few 14 TRBV9 - CASSVGGAAYEQYF TGTGCCAGCAGCGTAGGGGGGGCTGCCTACGAGCAGTACTTC
TRBJ1-6 once 14 TRBV10-3 - CAISEEGLETPLHF TGTGCCATCAGTGAGGAGGGACTGGAGACACCCCTCCACTTT
TRBJ2-5 many 13 TRBV7-9 - CASSFRHQIAQYF TGTGCCAGCAGCTTCAGGCACCAAATCGCCCAGTACTTC
TRBJ2-5 - 14 TRBV28 - CASRLESFRETQYF TGTGCCAGCCGCCTCGAATCGTTTCGGGAGACCCAGTACTTC
TRBJ2-7 - 14 TRBV11-1 TRBD2 CASSPTSGIYEQYF TGTGCCAGCTCGCCGACTAGCGGGATTTACGAGCAGTACTTC
TRBJ2-2 many 18 TRBV15 TRBD2 CATSRGPGAGGWTGELFF TGTGCCACCAGCAGAGGGCCGGGAGCGGGGGGGTGGACCGGGGAGCTGTTTTTT
TRBJ2-7 once 13 TRBV30 - CAWIEGSSYEQYF TGTGCCTGGATCGAGGGTTCCTCCTACGAGCAGTACTTC
TRBJ2-5 - 17 TRBV20-1 TRBD1 CSARDYSGTGGFETQYF TGCAGTGCTAGAGATTATTCGGGGACAGGGGGTTTCGAGACCCAGTACTTC
TRBJ2-7 few 13 TRBV11-2 - CASSFSQIYEQYF TGTGCCAGCAGCTTCAGCCAAATCTACGAGCAGTACTTC
TRBJ2-7 many 15 TRBV7-3 - CASSPQGSLPYEQYF TGTGCCAGCAGTCCTCAGGGATCACTCCCCTACGAGCAGTACTTC
TRBJ2-1 few 17 TRBV24-1 TRBD1 CATSDSNLGTVYNEQFF TGTGCCACCAGTGATTCGAACCTTGGGACAGTTTACAATGAGCAGTTCTTC
TRBJ2-2 few 14 TRBV2 - CASNLDRTTGELFF TGTGCCAGCAATTTAGATAGAACTACCGGGGAGCTGTTTTTT
TRBJ1-1 - 15 TRBV6-1 - CASRHLVGANTEAFF TGTGCCAGCAGACACCTTGTAGGGGCGAACACTGAAGCTTTCTTT
TRBJ2-7 - 14 TRBV7-9 - CASSQAGPIYEQYF TGTGCCAGCAGCCAAGCAGGACCCATCTACGAGCAGTACTTC
TRBJ1-6 many 14 TRBV10-3 - CAISPSTIGSPLHF TGTGCCATCAGCCCTTCGACAATCGGGTCACCCCTCCACTTT
TRBJ1-6 many 16 TRBV2 - CASSEQGPSYNSPLHF TGTGCCAGCAGCGAACAGGGTCCTTCGTATAATTCACCCCTCCACTTT
TRBJ1-1 many 13 TRBV6-5 - CASSPVLNTEAFF TGTGCCAGCAGTCCCGTGTTGAACACTGAAGCTTTCTTT
TRBJ1-2 many 14 TRBV13 - CASSLRGAGYGYTF TGTGCCAGCAGCTTACGGGGGGCCGGCTATGGCTACACCTTC
TRBJ2-5 many 12 TRBV7-2 - CASSRGGQTQYF TGTGCCAGCAGCCGTGGGGGGCAGACCCAGTACTTC
TRBJ2-7 - 17 TRBV28 - CASSFPSLALPNYEQYF TGTGCCAGCAGTTTTCCCTCGCTAGCTCTACCGAACTACGAGCAGTACTTC
TRBJ2-5 - 10 TRBV7-8 - CASSLNGQYF TGTGCCAGCAGCTTAAACGGTCAGTACTTC
TRBJ2-7 - 12 TRBV10-2 - CASSESPGEQYF TGCGCCAGCAGTGAATCTCCCGGCGAGCAGTACTTC
TRBJ2-1 - 19 TRBV10-3 TRBD2 CAIMGTGTSGSFSYNEQFF TGTGCCATCATGGGAACCGGGACTAGCGGGAGCTTCTCCTACAATGAGCAGTTCTTC
TRBJ2-7 - 12 TRBV29-1 - CSGNLDSYEQYF TGCAGCGGGAACCTTGACTCCTACGAGCAGTACTTC
TRBJ1-2 - 11 TRBV12-3/TRBV12-4 - CASSITGGYTF TGTGCCAGCAGTATAACAGGTGGCTACACCTTC
TRBJ1-4 few 14 TRBV6-6 - CASSTGTGNEKLFF TGTGCCAGCAGCACCGGGACGGGGAATGAAAAACTGTTTTTT
TRBJ2-7 - 14 TRBV6-2/TRBV6-3 TRBD2 CASTLAGGPSEQYF TGTGCCAGCACTCTAGCGGGAGGGCCGAGCGAGCAGTACTTC
TRBJ2-7 many 14 TRBV2 TRBD1 CASRRSGGSYEQYF TGTGCCAGCAGACGCTCAGGGGGATCCTACGAGCAGTACTTC
TRBJ2-7 - 16 TRBV7-3 TRBD2 CASSRTSGGPHYEQYF TGTGCCAGCAGTCGGACTAGCGGGGGCCCGCACTACGAGCAGTACTTC
TRBJ2-7 - 15 TRBV7-6 - CASSFSDGKSYEQYF TGTGCCAGCAGCTTCAGTGACGGGAAATCCTACGAGCAGTACTTC